These 18 T cell receptor beta chains share one sample of origin, sequenced in a study of OX40 agonist ivuxolimab in advanced cancers. Using immunoSEQ multiplex PCR, the repertoire was profiled, and TCRdb retains in-frame clones only, with some absent. This repertoire shows approximately 92,000 clones, more than 95% found once; its top ten account for around 2%. The sequences come from CD4+ or CD8+ T cells sorted from blood, collected in a trial of the OX40 agonist ivuxolimab. The source is an adult with an advanced solid tumor such as melanoma, head and neck, liver or kidney cancer.

The chain has TRBV7-8 and TRBJ2-7; D may be TRBD1 or TRBD2 (5 bases each). The germline gives CDR1 SGHVS, CDR2 FQNEAQ. V shed 1 base and J shed 0 bases, with 19 bases lying between them. The CDR3 runs to 18 residues. As DNA, the CDR3 is TGTGCCAGCAGCTTAGTCGAGCTAGGGACGGCGAGCTCCTACGAGCAGTACTTC. Translated, it gives CASSLVELGTASSYEQYF.

The DNA for the CDR3 is TGTGCCAGCAGTTACTCTAGCGGGAGAGCGCCCGGGGAGCTGTTTTTT. It is translated as CASSYSSGRAPGELFF. The V gene is TRBV6-5, the J gene TRBJ2-2; 9 nucleotides agree with TRBD2. The V gene's germline CDR1 is MNHEY and CDR2 SVGAGI. V shed 0 bases, J shed 6 bases, and the junction held 5 bases outside the gene matches. This CDR3 comprises 16 residues.

This chain joins TRBV19 and TRBJ1-1, with 7 bases aligning to TRBD1. V dropped 6 bases and J dropped 5; count of bases not matched to a gene: 6. Germline V gene lookup returns CDR1 LNHDA and CDR2 SQIVND (reference sequence). The CDR3 spans 13 residues. The CDR3 nucleotides are TGTGCCAGTAGCGACACAGGGGTGACTGAAGCTTTCTTT. It codes for CASSDTGVTEAFF. The variable domain in full, with the rest retrieved from reference TRBV19 and TRBJ1-1, is DGGITQSPKYLFRKEGQNVTLSCEQNLNHDAMYWYRQDPGQGLRLIYYSQIVNDFQKGDIAEGYSVSREKKESFPLTVTSAQKNPTAFYLCASSDTGVTEAFFGQGTRLTVV.

The chain employs TRBV27 and TRBJ1-1, with 7 bases lining up with TRBD1. The junction had 2 bases not matched to a gene; V was cut back by 4 bases and J by 0 bases. CDR3 length: 14 residues. Germline assignment: CDR1 MNHEY and CDR2 SMNVEV (reference sequence). The CDR3: CASSSTGVNTEAFF. CDR3 nucleotides: TGTGCCAGCAGTTCTACAGGGGTGAACACTGAAGCTTTCTTT.

CDR3 residues: CASSLEEYTTGYEQFF. CDR3 nucleotide sequence: TGTGCCAGCAGCTTAGAGGAGTACACAACAGGGTATGAGCAGTTCTTC. The chain is built from TRBV7-6 and TRBJ2-1; perhaps TRBD1 as D (6 bases). The length of the CDR3 is 16 residues. Germline V gene data show CDR1 as SGHVS and CDR2 as FNYEAQ. Trimming removed 1 base from V and 8 bases from J, with 18 bases in between.

The rearrangement links TRBV7-3 to TRBJ2-1; perhaps TRBD2 as D (6 bases). The CDR3 loop spans 13 amino acids. V was pared by 5 bases and J by 5 bases, with 10 bases between. Germline CDR1 reads SGHTA; CDR2 reads FQGTGA. The CDR3 DNA is TGTGCCAGCAGCCGGGGACTGAACAATGAGCAGTTCTTC. It yields the protein CASSRGLNNEQFF.

This CDR3 reads CASSTTRGQHF. DNA for the CDR3: TGTGCCAGTAGTACAACCCGGGGCCAGCATTTT. The chain links TRBV19 to TRBJ1-3; D ambiguous. The J call may be faulty, since TRBJ1-5 better matches the DNA end. Germline loops: CDR1 LNHDA, CDR2 SQIVND (reference sequence). This CDR3 is 11 amino acids long.

This sequence joins TRBV4-1 and TRBJ2-7; 9 bases map to TRBD1. Germline V gives CDR1 MGHRA, CDR2 YSYEKL. J gave up 4 bases and V 3 bases, and 10 bases lay outside the gene matches. The CDR3 runs 16 residues. The CDR3 DNA follows: TGCGCCAGCAGCCAGAAGGCCGGGACAGGGATATACGAGCAGTACTTC. Residues: CASSQKAGTGIYEQYF.

This clone was recorded once. The CDR3 nucleotides read TGTGCCAGCAGCTTAGAGATTGGGACAGCCTCCTCTGGGGCCAACGTCCTGACTTTC. It yields the protein CASSLEIGTASSGANVLTF. The chain employs TRBV7-9 and TRBJ2-6, with TRBD1 identical over 7 bases. CDR1 and CDR2 from the germline V gene are SEHNR and FQNEAQ (reference sequence). The CDR3 has 19 amino acids. J gave up 0 bases and V 1 base, and 9 bases lay outside the gene matches.

This chain connects TRBV4-1 to TRBJ1-5; no firm D call. V gave up 0 bases and J gave up 7 bases, with 10 bases separating them. Looked up from germline, CDR1 is MGHRA and CDR2 is YSYEKL. This CDR3 region has 14 residues. CDR3 sequence reads: CASSQDMMEQPQHF. The DNA for the CDR3 is TGCGCCAGCAGCCAAGATATGATGGAACAGCCCCAGCATTTT.

This clone showed up just once. CDR3 nucleotide sequence: TGTGCCAGCAGTCCCGGGGGGGTACAGCAGTTCTTC. Translation gives CASSPGGVQQFF. The gene calls are TRBV6-6 and TRBJ2-1, with 8 nucleotides matching TRBD2. This CDR3 region has 12 residues. CDR1 and CDR2 from the germline V gene are MNHNY and SVGAGI (reference sequence). V gave up 5 bases and J gave up 11 bases; unmatched junction bases: 5.

The chain carries TRBV7-9 and TRBJ1-4; no clear D. The ends were cut back, 4 bases at V and 3 bases at J, with 15 bases in the middle. The germline V gene encodes CDR1 SEHNR and CDR2 FQNEAQ (reference sequence). The CDR3 consists of 16 residues. DNA for the CDR3: TGTGCCAGCAGCTCGGGTGGCCTCGGGGCTAATGAAAAACTGTTTTTT. It is translated as CASSSGGLGANEKLFF.

This clone was counted once. The chain links TRBV19 to TRBJ2-1; tentatively, D is TRBD2 (5 bases). The length of the CDR3 is 13 residues. Trimming took 4 bases from V and 6 from J, leaving 10 bases between them. From germline, CDR1 is LNHDA and CDR2 SQIVND (reference sequence). CDR3 nucleotides: TGTGCCAGTAGTAGAGGAGGTGGCAATGAGCAGTTCTTC. This sequence encodes CASSRGGGNEQFF.

The chain combines TRBV5-8 with TRBJ2-7, with 9 bases lining up with TRBD1. Losses at the gene ends were 0 bases for V and 3 bases for J; bases not matched to a gene: 7. CDR1 is SGHTS and CDR2 is YDEGEE in the germline V gene. This CDR3 comprises 16 residues. In DNA, the CDR3 is TGTGCCAGCAGCTTGGCCCGGGACAGGGCCTTCTACGAGCAGTACTTC. This codes for CASSLARDRAFYEQYF.

The chain uses TRBV11-2 and TRBJ2-5, with TRBD1 as a possible D gene (6 bases). Trimming took off 7 bases at V and 3 bases at J, with 12 bases between the two ends. Germline V lookup: CDR1 SGHAT, CDR2 FQNNGV. The CDR3 is made up of 13 amino acids. The CDR3 region has the DNA TGTGCCAGCACCCGATGGACAGAAGAGACCCAGTACTTC. Its protein is CASTRWTEETQYF. Looking up the rest from reference TRBV11-2 and TRBJ2-5 gives the full variable domain: EAGVAQSPRYKIIEKRQSVAFWCNPISGHATLYWYQQILGQGPKLLIQFQNNGVVDDSQLPKDRFSAERLKGVDSTLKIQPAKLEDSAVYLCASTRWTEETQYFGPGTRLLVL.

The chain employs TRBV7-3 and TRBJ2-1, with D perhaps TRBD2 (6 bases). There are 17 residues in the CDR3. Germline V gene lookup returns CDR1 SGHTA and CDR2 FQGTGA. V was trimmed by 3 bases and J by 6 bases, leaving 21 bases between them. The CDR3 coding sequence is TGTGCCAGCAGCTTGGAGGGATCCTACTCACCCCGCAATGAGCAGTTCTTC. Translated, it gives CASSLEGSYSPRNEQFF.

This chain uses TRBV7-1 with TRBJ2-7, with 11 positions matching TRBD1. TRBV7-1 is recorded as an ORF, its role being uncertain. CDR3 length equals 14 residues. J lost 2 bases, V lost 4 bases, and 1 base had no gene match. The CDR3 DNA reads TGTGCCAGCAGCTTGGGACAGGGGGCCTACGAGCAGTACTTC. It yields the protein CASSLGQGAYEQYF.

Concerning this clone itself: Distinct nucleotide sequences in the sample also encode this CDR3. This chain links TRBV7-9 with TRBJ2-5; TRBD2 matches at 7 bases. V gave up 5 bases and J gave up 0 bases; unmatched junction bases: 3. Per germline, CDR1 SEHNR and CDR2 FQNEAQ (reference sequence). The CDR3 has 14 amino acids. CDR3 residues: CASSLGGYQETQYF. The CDR3 bases are TGTGCCAGCAGCCTGGGGGGGTACCAAGAGACCCAGTACTTC.